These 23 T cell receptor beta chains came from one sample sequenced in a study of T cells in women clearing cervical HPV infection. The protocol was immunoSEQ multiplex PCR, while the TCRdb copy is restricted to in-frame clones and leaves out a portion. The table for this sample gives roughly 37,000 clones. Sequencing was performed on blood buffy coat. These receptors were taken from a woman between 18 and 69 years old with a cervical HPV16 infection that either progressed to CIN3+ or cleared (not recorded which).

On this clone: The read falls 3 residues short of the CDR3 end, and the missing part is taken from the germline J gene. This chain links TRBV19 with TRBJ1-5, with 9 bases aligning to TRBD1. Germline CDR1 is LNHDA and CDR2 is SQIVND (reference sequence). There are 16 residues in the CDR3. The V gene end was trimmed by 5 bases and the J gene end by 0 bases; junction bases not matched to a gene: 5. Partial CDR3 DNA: TGTGCCAGTAGTGCAGGGACAGGGTATAGCAATCAGCCC. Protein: CASSAGTGYSNQP. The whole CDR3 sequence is CASSAGTGYSNQPQHF.

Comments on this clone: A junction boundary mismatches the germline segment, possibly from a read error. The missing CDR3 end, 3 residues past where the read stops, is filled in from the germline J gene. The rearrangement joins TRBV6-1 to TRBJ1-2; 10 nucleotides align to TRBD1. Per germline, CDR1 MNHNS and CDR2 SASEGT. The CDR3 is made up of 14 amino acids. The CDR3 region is CASNEPGQGNDYTF. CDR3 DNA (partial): TGTGCCAGCAATGAACCGGGACAGGGGAATGAC.

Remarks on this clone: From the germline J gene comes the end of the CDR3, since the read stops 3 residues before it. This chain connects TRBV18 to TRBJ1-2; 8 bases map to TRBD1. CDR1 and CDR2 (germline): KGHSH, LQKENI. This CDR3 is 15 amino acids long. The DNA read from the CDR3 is TGTGCCAGCTCACCATGGGACAGGTCCTCCTACGAC. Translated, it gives CASSPWDRSSYD. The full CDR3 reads CASSPWDRSSYDYTF.

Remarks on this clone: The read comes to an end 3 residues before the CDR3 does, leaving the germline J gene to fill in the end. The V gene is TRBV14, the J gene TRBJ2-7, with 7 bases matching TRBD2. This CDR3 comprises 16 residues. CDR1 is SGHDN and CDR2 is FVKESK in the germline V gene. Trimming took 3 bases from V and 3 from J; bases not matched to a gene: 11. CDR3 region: CASSHHGISGLYEQYF. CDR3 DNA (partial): TGTGCCAGCAGCCACCATGGCATTAGCGGGCTCTACGAG.

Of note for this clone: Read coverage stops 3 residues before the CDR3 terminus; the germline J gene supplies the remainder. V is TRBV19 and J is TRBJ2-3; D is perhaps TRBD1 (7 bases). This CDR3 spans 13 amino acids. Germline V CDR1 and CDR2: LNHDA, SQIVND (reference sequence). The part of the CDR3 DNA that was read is TGTGCCAGTAGTATTCCCAGGGGGGAGACG. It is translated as CASSIPRGET. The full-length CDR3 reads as CASSIPRGETQYF.

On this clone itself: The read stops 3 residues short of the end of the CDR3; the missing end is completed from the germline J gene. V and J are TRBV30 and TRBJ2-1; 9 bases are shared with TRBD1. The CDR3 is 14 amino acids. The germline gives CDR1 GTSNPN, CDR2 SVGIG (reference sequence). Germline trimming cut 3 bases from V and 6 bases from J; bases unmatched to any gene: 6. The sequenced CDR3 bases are TGTGCCTGGAGGAAGGGACAGGGAGGCAATGAG. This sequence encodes CAWRKGQGGNE. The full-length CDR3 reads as CAWRKGQGGNEQFF.

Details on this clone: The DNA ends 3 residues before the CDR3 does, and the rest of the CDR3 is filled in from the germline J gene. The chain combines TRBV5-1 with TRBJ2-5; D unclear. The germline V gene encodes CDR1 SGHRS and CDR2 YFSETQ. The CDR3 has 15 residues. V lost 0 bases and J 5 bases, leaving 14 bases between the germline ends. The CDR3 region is CASSLADASRETQYF. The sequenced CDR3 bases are TGCGCCAGCAGCTTGGCCGATGCTAGTCGGGAGACC.

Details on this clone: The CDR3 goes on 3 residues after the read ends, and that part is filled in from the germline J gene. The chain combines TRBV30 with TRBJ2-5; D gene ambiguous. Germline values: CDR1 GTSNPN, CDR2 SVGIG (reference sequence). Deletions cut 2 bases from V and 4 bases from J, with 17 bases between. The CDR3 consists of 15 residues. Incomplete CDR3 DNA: TGTGCCTGGAGTTCTGGCAGGCGTCCTGGAGAGACC. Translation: CAWSSGRRPGET. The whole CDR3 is CAWSSGRRPGETQYF. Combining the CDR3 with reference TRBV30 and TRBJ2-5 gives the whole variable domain SQTIHQWPATLVQPVGSPLSLECTVEGTSNPNLYWYRQAAGRGLQLLFYSVGIGQISSEVPQNLSASRPQDRQFILSSKKLLLSDSGFYLCAWSSGRRPGETQYFGPGTRLLVL.

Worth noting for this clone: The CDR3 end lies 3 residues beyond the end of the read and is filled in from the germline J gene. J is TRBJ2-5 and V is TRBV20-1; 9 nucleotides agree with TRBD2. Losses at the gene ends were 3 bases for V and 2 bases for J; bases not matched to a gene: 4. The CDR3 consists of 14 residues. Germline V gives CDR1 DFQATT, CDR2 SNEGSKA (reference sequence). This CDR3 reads CSARLAGLQETQYF. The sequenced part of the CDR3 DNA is TGCAGTGCTAGGCTAGCGGGACTACAAGAGACC.

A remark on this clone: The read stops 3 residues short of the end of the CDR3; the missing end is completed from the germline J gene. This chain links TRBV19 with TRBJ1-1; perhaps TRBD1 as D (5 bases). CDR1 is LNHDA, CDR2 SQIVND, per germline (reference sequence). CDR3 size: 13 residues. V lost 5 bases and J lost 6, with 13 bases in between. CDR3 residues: CASSLDRWAEAFF. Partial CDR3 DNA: TGTGCCAGTAGTCTTGACAGATGGGCTGAA.

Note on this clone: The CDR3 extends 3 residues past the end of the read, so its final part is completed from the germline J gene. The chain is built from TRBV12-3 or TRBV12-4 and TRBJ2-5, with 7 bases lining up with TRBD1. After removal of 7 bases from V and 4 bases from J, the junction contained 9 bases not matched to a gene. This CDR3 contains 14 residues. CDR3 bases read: TGTGCCAGCATTCGACAGGGAAGGGGAGAGACC. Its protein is CASIRQGRGET. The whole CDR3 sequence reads CASIRQGRGETQYF.

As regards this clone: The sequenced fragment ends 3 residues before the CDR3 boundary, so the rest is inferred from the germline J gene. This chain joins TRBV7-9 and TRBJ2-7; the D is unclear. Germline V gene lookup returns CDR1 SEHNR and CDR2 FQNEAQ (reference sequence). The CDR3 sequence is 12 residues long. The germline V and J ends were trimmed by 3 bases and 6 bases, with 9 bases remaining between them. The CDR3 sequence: CASSFTVGEQYF. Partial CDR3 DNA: TGTGCCAGCAGCTTCACGGTCGGCGAG.

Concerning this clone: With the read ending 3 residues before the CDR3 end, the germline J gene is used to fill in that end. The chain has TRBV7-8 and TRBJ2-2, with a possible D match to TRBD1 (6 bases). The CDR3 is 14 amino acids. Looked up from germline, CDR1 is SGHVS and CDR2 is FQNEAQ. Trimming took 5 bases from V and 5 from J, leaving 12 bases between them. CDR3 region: CASSHDQGTGELFF. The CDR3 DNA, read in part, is TGTGCCAGCAGCCACGACCAGGGGACCGGGGAG.

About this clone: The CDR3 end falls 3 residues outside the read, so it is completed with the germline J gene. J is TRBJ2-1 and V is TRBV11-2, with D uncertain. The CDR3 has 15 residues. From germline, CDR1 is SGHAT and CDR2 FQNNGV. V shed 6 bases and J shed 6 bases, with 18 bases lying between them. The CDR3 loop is CASSSIGRASNEQFF. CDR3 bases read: TGTGCCAGCAGTTCAATTGGTAGGGCCTCCAATGAG.

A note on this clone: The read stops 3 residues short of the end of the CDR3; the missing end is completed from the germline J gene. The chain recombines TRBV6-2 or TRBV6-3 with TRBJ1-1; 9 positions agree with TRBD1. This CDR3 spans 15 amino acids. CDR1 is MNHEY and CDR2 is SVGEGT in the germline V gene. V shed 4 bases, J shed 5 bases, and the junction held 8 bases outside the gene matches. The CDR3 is CASSSFTGGGTEAFF. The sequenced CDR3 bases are TGTGCCAGCAGTTCGTTTACAGGGGGCGGGACTGAA.

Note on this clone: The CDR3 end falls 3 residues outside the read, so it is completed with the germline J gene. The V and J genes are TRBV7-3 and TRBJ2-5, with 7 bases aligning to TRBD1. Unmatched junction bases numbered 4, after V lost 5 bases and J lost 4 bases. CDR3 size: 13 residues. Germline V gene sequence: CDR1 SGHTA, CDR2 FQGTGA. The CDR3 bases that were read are TGTGCCAGCAGCCTGACAGGGTCAGAGACC. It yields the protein CASSLTGSET. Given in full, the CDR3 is CASSLTGSETQYF.

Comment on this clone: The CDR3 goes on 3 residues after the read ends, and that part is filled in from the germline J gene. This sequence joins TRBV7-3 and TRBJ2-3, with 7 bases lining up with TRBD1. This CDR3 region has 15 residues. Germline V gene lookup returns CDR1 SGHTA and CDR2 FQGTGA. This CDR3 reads CASSLRAGGGETQYF. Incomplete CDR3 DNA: TGTGCCAGCAGCTTAAGGGCAGGGGGTGGTGAGACG.

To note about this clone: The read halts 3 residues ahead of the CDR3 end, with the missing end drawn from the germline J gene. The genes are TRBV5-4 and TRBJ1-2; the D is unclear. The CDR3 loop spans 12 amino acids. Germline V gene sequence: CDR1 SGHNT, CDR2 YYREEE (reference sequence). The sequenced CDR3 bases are TGTGCCAGCAGCTTGGGAGGCAATGAC. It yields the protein CASSLGGND. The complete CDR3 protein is CASSLGGNDYTF.

CDR3 DNA (partial): TGTGCCAGCTCACCCCCCTTGTTATACAATGAC. Translation gives CASSPPLLYND. The full CDR3 sequence reads CASSPPLLYNDYTF. This chain links TRBV18 with TRBJ1-2; D unresolved. The read comes to an end 3 residues before the CDR3 does, leaving the germline J gene to fill in the end. This CDR3 comprises 14 residues. From germline, CDR1 is KGHSH and CDR2 LQKENI.

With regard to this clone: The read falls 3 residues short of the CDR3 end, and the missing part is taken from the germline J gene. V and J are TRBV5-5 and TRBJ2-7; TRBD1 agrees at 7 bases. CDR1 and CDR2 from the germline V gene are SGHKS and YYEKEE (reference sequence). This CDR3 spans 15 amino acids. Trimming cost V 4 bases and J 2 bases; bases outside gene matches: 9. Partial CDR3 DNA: TGTGCCAGCAGCCTATTGAGGGGGCCCACCTACGAG. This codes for CASSLLRGPTYE. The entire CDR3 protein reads CASSLLRGPTYEQYF.

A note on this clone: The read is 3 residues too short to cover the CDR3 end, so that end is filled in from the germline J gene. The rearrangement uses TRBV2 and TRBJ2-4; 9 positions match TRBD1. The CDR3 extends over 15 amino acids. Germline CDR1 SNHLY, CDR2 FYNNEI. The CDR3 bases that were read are TGTGCCAGCATCCGGGACAGGGACCCCTACTATGGT. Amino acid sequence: CASIRDRDPYYG. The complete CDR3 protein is CASIRDRDPYYGQYF.

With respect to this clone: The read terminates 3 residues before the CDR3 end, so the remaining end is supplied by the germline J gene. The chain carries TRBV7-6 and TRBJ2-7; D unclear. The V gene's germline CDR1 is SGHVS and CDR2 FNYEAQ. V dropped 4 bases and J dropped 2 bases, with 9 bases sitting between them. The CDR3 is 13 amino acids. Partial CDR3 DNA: TGTGCCAGCAGCTGGAAGCAGGCCTACGAG. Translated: CASSWKQAYE. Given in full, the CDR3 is CASSWKQAYEQYF.

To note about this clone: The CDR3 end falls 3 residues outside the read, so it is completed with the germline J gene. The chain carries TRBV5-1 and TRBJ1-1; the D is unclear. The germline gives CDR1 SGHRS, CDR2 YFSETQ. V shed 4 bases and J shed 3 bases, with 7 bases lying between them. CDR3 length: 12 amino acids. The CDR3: CASSDTDTEAFF. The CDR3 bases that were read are TGCGCCAGCAGCGACACGGACACTGAA.